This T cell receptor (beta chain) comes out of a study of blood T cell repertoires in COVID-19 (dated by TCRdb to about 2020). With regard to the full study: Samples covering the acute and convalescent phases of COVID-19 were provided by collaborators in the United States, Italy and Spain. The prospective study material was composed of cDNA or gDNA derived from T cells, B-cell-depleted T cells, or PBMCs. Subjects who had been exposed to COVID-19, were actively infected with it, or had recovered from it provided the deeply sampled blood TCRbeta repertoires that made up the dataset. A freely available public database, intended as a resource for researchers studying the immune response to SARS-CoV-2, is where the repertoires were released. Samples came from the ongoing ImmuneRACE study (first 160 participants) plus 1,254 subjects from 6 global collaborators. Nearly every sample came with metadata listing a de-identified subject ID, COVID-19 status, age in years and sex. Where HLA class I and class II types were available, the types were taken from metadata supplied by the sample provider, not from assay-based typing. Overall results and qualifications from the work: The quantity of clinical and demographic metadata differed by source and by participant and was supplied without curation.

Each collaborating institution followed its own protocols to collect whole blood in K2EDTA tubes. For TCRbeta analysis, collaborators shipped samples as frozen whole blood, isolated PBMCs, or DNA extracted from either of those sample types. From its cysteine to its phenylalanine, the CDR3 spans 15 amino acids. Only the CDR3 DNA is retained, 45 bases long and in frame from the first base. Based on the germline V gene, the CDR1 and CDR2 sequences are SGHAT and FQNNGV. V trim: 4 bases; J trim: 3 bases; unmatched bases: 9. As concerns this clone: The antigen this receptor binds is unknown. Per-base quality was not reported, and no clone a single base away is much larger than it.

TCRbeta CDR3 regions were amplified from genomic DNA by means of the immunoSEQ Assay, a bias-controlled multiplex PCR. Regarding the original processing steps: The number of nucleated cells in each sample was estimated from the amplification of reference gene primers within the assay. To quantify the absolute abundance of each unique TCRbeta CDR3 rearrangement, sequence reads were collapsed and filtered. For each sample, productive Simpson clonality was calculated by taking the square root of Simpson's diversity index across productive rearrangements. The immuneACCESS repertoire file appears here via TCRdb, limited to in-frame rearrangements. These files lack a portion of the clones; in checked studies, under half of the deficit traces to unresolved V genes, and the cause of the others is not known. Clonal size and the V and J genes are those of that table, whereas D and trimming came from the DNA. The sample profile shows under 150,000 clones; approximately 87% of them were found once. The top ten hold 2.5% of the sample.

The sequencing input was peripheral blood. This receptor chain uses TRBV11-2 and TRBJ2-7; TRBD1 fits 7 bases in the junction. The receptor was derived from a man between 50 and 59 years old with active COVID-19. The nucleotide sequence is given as TGTGCCAGCAGCTCCCTTGTGGGACAGAACTACGAGCAGTACTTC. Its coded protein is CASSSLVGQNYEQYF. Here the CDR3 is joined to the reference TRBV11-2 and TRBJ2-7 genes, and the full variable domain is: EAGVAQSPRYKIIEKRQSVAFWCNPISGHATLYWYQQILGQGPKLLIQFQNNGVVDDSQLPKDRFSAERLKGVDSTLKIQPAKLEDSAVYLCASSSLVGQNYEQYFGPGTRLTVT.